The TCR beta chain under discussion was sequenced for a study of T cell changes during pregnancy in multiple sclerosis. The germline V gene encodes CDR1 SGDLS and CDR2 YYNGEE. This CDR3 is built from 16 residues. Trimming shortened V by 3 bases and J by 0 bases, and 14 bases separated the two germline ends. The method was immunoSEQ multiplex PCR; TCRdb's version includes in-frame clones alone and lacks a portion of them. In the table there are 40,000 or so clones, about 90% of which are singletons. This specimen consisted of CD4+ T cells from peripheral blood mononuclear cells, obtained in the third trimester of pregnancy. The chain uses TRBV9 and TRBJ2-3, with D maybe TRBD1 (6 bases). This receptor was identified in a female donor in good health, enrolled as a control in a pregnancy study. The CDR3: CASSALTGFSTDTQYF. In nucleotides, the CDR3 is TGTGCCAGCAGCGCCCTTACAGGGTTCAGCACAGATACGCAGTATTTT.